The present TCR beta chain was sequenced within a study of monozygotic twins with inflammatory bowel disease. TCRdb reanalyzed the 5' RACE reads, giving one entry per CDR3 protein sequence and no DNA. This listing includes a few hundred thousand distinct CDR3 sequences. There are 17 residues in the CDR3. Germline CDR1 reads MDHEN; CDR2 reads SYDVKM. The gene calls are TRBV28 and TRBJ2-1; TCRdb indicates TRBD1, and absent DNA this call remains unverified. Sequencing input: blood. This receptor was taken from a human donor with ulcerative colitis or Crohn's disease, or a healthy co-twin of an affected twin (not recorded which). Here the CDR3 reads CASSLLGAGRAHNEQFF.